The clone carrying this T cell receptor beta chain was found a few times. The sample originates from a study of molecular identifiers for immune sequencing clone quantification. V lost 4 bases and J lost 2; bases outside the gene matches: 11. The CDR3 is 16 residues long. The germline V gene encodes CDR1 GTSNPN and CDR2 SVGIG (reference sequence). Input for naive CD8 libraries was roughly 20,000 to 1,000,000 sorted cells; the RNA fraction used was 10%, 30% or 50%. From the PCR reads, TCRdb called clonotypes with MiXCR, one entry per CDR3 protein. The sample holds around 480,000 distinct CDR3 sequences, 25% seen once.

This clonotype was obtained from a human donor in good health. Some libraries in this study had Jurkat cell RNA spiked in. The chain has TRBV30 and TRBJ2-1; 7 bases are a match to TRBD2. The sample comprised naive CD8+ T cells from blood, with Jurkat cell RNA spiked in. Indicated subset: FACS-sorted CD8+CD4-CCR7+CD45RA+ naive T cells. CDR3 DNA sequence: TGTGCCTGGATTGCTCCGGGGAGGGACCCCTACAATGAGCAGTTCTTC. Its protein is CAWIAPGRDPYNEQFF.